This TCR beta chain was sequenced in a study of blood T cell repertoires in COVID-19. Study background: From the United States, Italy and Spain came samples of acute and convalescent COVID-19. Sources were T cells, B-cell-depleted T cells, or PBMCs; the material itself was cDNA or gDNA.

Authors' analysis steps: Estimation of nucleated cell counts relied on the amplification of reference gene primers. Here immunoSEQ multiplex PCR was the method, and the copy in TCRdb shows in-frame clones only, minus some. V, J and clone size are those of that table, while D and trimming were read from the DNA. The sample records some 190,000 clones, over 70% being singletons. Germline V gives CDR1 SGHTA, CDR2 FQGTGA. This CDR3 region has 15 residues. V dropped 4 bases and J dropped 5; count of bases not matched to a gene: 5. The receptor was isolated from a man in his 60s with acute or convalescent COVID-19. The sample was peripheral blood. The chain has TRBV7-3 and TRBJ2-3, with TRBD1 matching 11 bases. CDR3: CASSSYGTGGDTQYF. DNA for the CDR3: TGTGCCAGCAGCTCATACGGGACAGGGGGAGATACGCAGTATTTT.